One sample yielded the 25 T cell receptor beta chains listed below, sequenced in a study of T-cell reconstitution after alpha-beta-depleted transplantation in children. Unique molecular identifiers featured in how the TCRbeta library was prepared. TCRdb re-derived calls from the PCR reads in MiXCR, one entry per CDR3 protein. The table has more than 150,000 distinct CDR3 sequences, approximately 15% seen once; the top ten hold 13%. The sequences come from PBMCs from the stem cell graft donor, collected from the stem cell graft. These TCRs come from a human donor who donated a stem cell graft to a child with acute lymphoblastic leukemia.

There are many counts of this clonotype. The V and J genes are TRBV20-1 and TRBJ1-5, with 8 nucleotides matching TRBD1. Germline CDR1 reads DFQATT; CDR2 reads SNEGSKA (reference sequence). The CDR3 is made up of 13 amino acids. Unmatched junction bases numbered 5, after V lost 7 bases and J lost 3 bases. The CDR3 DNA follows: TGCAGTGTAAACAGGGGGTTCAATCAGCCCCAGCATTTT. Amino acids: CSVNRGFNQPQHF.

This clonotype was observed a few times. This chain uses TRBV12-3 or TRBV12-4 with TRBJ1-1, with D tentatively TRBD1 (6 bases). Between the trimmed V and J ends, which lost 6 bases and 5 bases, there was a span of 28 bases. The CDR3 consists of 18 residues. The CDR3 nucleotides read TGTGCCAGCAGGGGAATCCCACGACAACAGGGCCAATGGACTGAAGCTTTCTTT. This sequence encodes CASRGIPRQQGQWTEAFF.

The V gene is TRBV5-1, the J gene TRBJ1-6; 7 bases align to TRBD1. Trimming at V came to 1 base and at J to 7 bases, leaving 5 bases not matched to a gene. CDR3 length: 15 amino acids. Germline loops: CDR1 SGHRS, CDR2 YFSETQ. CDR3 loop: CASSLSGTENSPLHF. The CDR3 region has the DNA TGCGCCAGCAGCTTGTCCGGGACAGAGAATTCACCCCTCCACTTT.

In its sample, this clonotype was seen many times. The chain recombines TRBV10-3 with TRBJ2-7; TRBD2 matches at 7 bases. CDR3 length: 13 residues. Germline V gene sequence: CDR1 ENHRY, CDR2 SYGVKD. J lost 7 bases, V lost 6 bases, and 9 bases had no gene match. The DNA of the CDR3 is TGTGCCATCAGGAGCGGGGACCTGAATGAGCAGTACTTC. Protein sequence: CAIRSGDLNEQYF.

Ten or more counts support this clonotype. The chain joins TRBV5-1 to TRBJ1-5; D is undetermined. There are 13 residues in the CDR3. Germline CDR1 reads SGHRS; CDR2 reads YFSETQ. V shed 4 bases and J shed 4 bases, with 9 bases lying between them. CDR3 in amino acids: CASSRDTNQPQHF. The CDR3 DNA follows: TGCGCCAGCAGCCGTGACACTAATCAGCCCCAGCATTTT.

Of note for this clonotype: This may come from a read error, since a much larger clone is one base off. This chain links TRBV29-1 with TRBJ2-3; TRBD1 aligns across 7 bases. The end of the DNA fits TRBJ1-5 better, so the J call may be wrong. Germline CDR1 reads SQVTM; CDR2 reads ANQGSEA. This CDR3 comprises 14 residues. Here the CDR3 reads CSVTASSRGDTQHF. The CDR3 DNA reads TGCAGCGTTACCGCCTCCTCCAGGGGGGATACGCAGCATTTT.

This clonotype was observed at least ten times. The rearrangement joins TRBV10-3 to TRBJ2-3; D possibly corresponds to TRBD2 (5 bases). CDR3 length equals 11 residues. V was trimmed by 5 bases and J by 6 bases, leaving 6 bases between them. The germline V gene has CDR1 ENHRY and CDR2 SYGVKD. CDR3 bases: TGTGCCATCAGTCGAGGGGATACGCAGTATTTT. Translation: CAISRGDTQYF.

This clonotype appeared many times. The V call is TRBV5-1, the J call TRBJ2-7; D is unclear. Looked up from germline, CDR1 is SGHRS and CDR2 is YFSETQ. The CDR3 loop spans 13 amino acids. With 4 bases removed from V and 2 bases from J, the gap between germline ends came to 10 bases. The CDR3 coding sequence is TGCGCCAGCAGCCCCGAGGAACCCTACGAGCAGTACTTC. It encodes CASSPEEPYEQYF. The entire variable domain, with the rest obtained from reference TRBV5-1 and TRBJ2-7, is as follows: KAGVTQTPRYLIKTRGQQVTLSCSPISGHRSVSWYQQTPGQGLQFLFEYFSETQRNKGNFPGRFSGRQFSNSRSEMNVSTLELGDSALYLCASSPEEPYEQYFGPGTRLTVT.

This clonotype occurred many times. The chain joins TRBV27 to TRBJ1-4, with D possibly TRBD1 on 6 matching bases. Germline V gives CDR1 MNHEY, CDR2 SMNVEV (reference sequence). Trimming shortened V by 6 bases and J by 5 bases, and 10 bases separated the two germline ends. The CDR3 is 13 residues long. CDR3: CASRQGGNEKLFF. CDR3 coding DNA: TGTGCCAGCAGACAGGGCGGGAATGAAAAACTGTTTTTT. Based on the CDR3 plus reference TRBV27 and TRBJ1-4, the full variable domain is EAQVTQNPRYLITVTGKKLTVTCSQNMNHEYMSWYRQDPGLGLRQIYYSMNVEVTDKGDVPEGYKVSRKEKRNFPLILESPSPNQTSLYFCASRQGGNEKLFFGSGTQLSVL.

This clonotype has a count of ten or more. V usage is TRBV5-1 and J usage is TRBJ2-3; 8 bases map to TRBD1. Germline V gene sequence: CDR1 SGHRS, CDR2 YFSETQ. The length of the CDR3 is 15 residues. The junction had 6 bases not matched to a gene; V was cut back by 1 base and J by 5 bases. The CDR3 DNA is TGCGCCAGCAGCTTGACAGGGGGTGATGGAGATACGCAGTATTTT. Its translation is CASSLTGGDGDTQYF.

In its sample, this clonotype was seen many times. The rearrangement links TRBV5-1 to TRBJ2-5, with D possibly called TRBD1 or TRBD2 (5 bases each). The germline gives CDR1 SGHRS, CDR2 YFSETQ. The V and J ends lost 4 bases and 4 bases respectively, with 11 bases between them. The CDR3 consists of 13 residues. The DNA of the CDR3 is TGCGCCAGCAGCCCCGGGACGAGAGAGACCCAGTACTTC. Its translation: CASSPGTRETQYF.

This clonotype was found many times. Given the absence of the conserved phenylalanine or tryptophan at the CDR3 end, a read error is likely. This rearrangement joins TRBV20-1 to TRBJ2-3, with D possibly being TRBD1 or TRBD2 (5 bases each). Germline-derived CDR1 and CDR2 are DFQATT and SNEGSKA (reference sequence). The CDR3 has 18 residues. Between the trimmed V and J ends, which lost 1 base and 0 bases, there was a span of 20 bases. CDR3 sequence (DNA): TGCAGTGCTAGAGCGACAAACCGGGGCATCTCTAGCACAGATACGCAGTATTAT. Its translation is CSARATNRGISSTDTQYY.

This clonotype was picked up many times. As DNA, the CDR3 is TGTGCCAGCAGCTCGAGACTAGCGGGCGGGACAGATACGCAGTATTTT. This gives the protein CASSSRLAGGTDTQYF. This sequence joins TRBV5-4 and TRBJ2-3; TRBD2 aligns across 10 bases. The germline V gene has CDR1 SGHNT and CDR2 YYREEE (reference sequence). The CDR3 contains 16 residues. J was trimmed by 3 bases and V by 3 bases; bases with no gene match: 7.

This clonotype showed up many times. The chain is built from TRBV12-3 or TRBV12-4 and TRBJ2-1; 7 positions agree with TRBD2. Trimming cost V 5 bases and J 15 bases; bases outside gene matches: 10. The CDR3 loop spans 12 amino acids. DNA for the CDR3: TGTGCCAGCAGTCATCGCGGGAGATACGCGTTCTTC. The encoded protein is CASSHRGRYAFF.

The table lists this clonotype with many counts. The CDR3 loop reads CAWSPGLMDTQYF. The CDR3 region has the DNA TGTGCCTGGAGCCCGGGCCTTATGGATACGCAGTATTTT. The rearrangement uses TRBV30 and TRBJ2-3; the D is unclear. The germline V gene encodes CDR1 GTSNPN and CDR2 SVGIG (reference sequence). Trimming cost V 3 bases and J 6 bases, with 13 bases left between them. The length of the CDR3 is 13 residues.

In regard to this clonotype: Just one base apart from a much larger clone, this may be a read error. The chain joins TRBV28 to TRBJ2-1, with a possible D match to TRBD2 (6 bases). V lost 6 bases and J 4 bases, leaving 19 bases between the germline ends. CDR1 and CDR2 (germline): MDHEN, SYDVKM. This CDR3 has 16 residues. CDR3 loop: CASRQSLPGAYNEQFF. CDR3 in DNA: TGTGCCAGCAGGCAATCCCTACCGGGAGCGTACAATGAGCAGTTCTTC.

This chain connects TRBV6-6 to TRBJ1-1, with D unclear. Germline CDR1 is MNHNY and CDR2 is SVGAGI (reference sequence). There are 11 residues in the CDR3. Trimming took off 7 bases at V and 3 bases at J, with 6 bases between the two ends. CDR3 sequence: CASTQDTEAFF. The CDR3 region has the DNA TGTGCCAGCACTCAAGACACTGAAGCTTTCTTT.

This clonotype has a count of ten or more. V gene TRBV5-5 combines with J gene TRBJ1-5, with a weak D call TRBD1 (6 bases). Germline V gene lookup returns CDR1 SGHKS and CDR2 YYEKEE (reference sequence). The CDR3 runs to 16 residues. V dropped 2 bases and J dropped 5 bases, with 17 bases sitting between them. The CDR3 DNA follows: TGTGCCAGCAGCTTCTGGGGGGGCAAGGCCCATCAGCCCCAGCATTTT. Translating it yields CASSFWGGKAHQPQHF.

This rearrangement joins TRBV4-1 to TRBJ1-2; D gene uncertain. In germline, CDR1 is MGHRA, CDR2 YSYEKL. The CDR3 extends over 15 amino acids. The germline V and J ends were trimmed by 1 base and 0 bases, with 9 bases remaining between them. CDR3: CASSQGRLTNYGYTF. The DNA for the CDR3 is TGCGCCAGCAGCCAAGGACGACTAACTAACTATGGCTACACCTTC.

There are many counts of this clonotype. The chain has TRBV28 and TRBJ2-3; D ambiguous. This CDR3 region has 12 residues. Trimming took off 6 bases at V and 4 bases at J, with 8 bases between the two ends. Germline-derived CDR1 and CDR2 are MDHEN and SYDVKM. The CDR3 DNA follows: TGTGCCAGCAGCCTACCGGCAGATACGCAGTATTTT. It yields the protein CASSLPADTQYF.

The rearrangement links TRBV2 to TRBJ2-5; 8 bases fit TRBD1. With 7 bases clipped from V and 2 bases from J, the junction kept 6 bases outside the gene matches. Germline CDR1 is SNHLY and CDR2 is FYNNEI. This CDR3 region has 14 residues. The CDR3 reads CASKRDRLQETQYF. The CDR3 DNA is TGTGCCAGCAAAAGGGACAGGTTACAAGAGACCCAGTACTTC.

This clonotype was seen ten or more times. This chain joins TRBV5-1 and TRBJ2-1; 12 bases align to TRBD2. The CDR3 has 13 amino acids. Germline CDR1 reads SGHRS; CDR2 reads YFSETQ. V lost 8 bases and J lost 12; bases outside the gene matches: 9. Here the CDR3 DNA reads TGCGCCAGTGGGACTAGCGGGTTTATGGTGCAGTTCTTC. Translation gives CASGTSGFMVQFF.

This clonotype has at least ten counts. The chain employs TRBV29-1 and TRBJ1-2; 10 nucleotides agree with TRBD1. CDR3 length: 15 residues. Germline CDR1 SQVTM, CDR2 ANQGSEA. The V gene end was trimmed by 4 bases and the J gene end by 1 base; junction bases not matched to a gene: 6. CDR3 nucleotides: TGCAGCGTTGGGGCGCGGGACAGGGGTAACTATGGCTACACCTTC. This sequence encodes CSVGARDRGNYGYTF.

In its sample, this clonotype was seen many times. J is TRBJ2-7 and V is TRBV7-9; D is unclear. V was shortened by 5 bases and J by 3 bases, with 17 bases between the two germline ends. The V gene's germline CDR1 is SEHNR and CDR2 FQNEAQ (reference sequence). The CDR3 loop spans 15 amino acids. This CDR3 is CASSTPQEKNYEQYF. Written as DNA, the CDR3 is TGTGCCAGCAGCACCCCTCAGGAAAAGAACTACGAGCAGTACTTC.

Notes on this clonotype: This clone may be a read error of a much larger clone one base away. The CDR3 region is CASSLPASCEQYF. In nucleotides, the CDR3 is TGTGCCAGCAGTTTACCAGCTTCCTGCGAGCAGTACTTC. This sequence joins TRBV28 and TRBJ2-7, with no clear D. Per the germline V gene, CDR1 is MDHEN and CDR2 is SYDVKM. The CDR3 spans 13 residues.